The clone carrying this T cell receptor (beta chain) was seen only a few times. Its cognate antigen is unknown. This CDR3 region has 13 residues. Losses at the gene ends were 5 bases for V and 6 bases for J; bases not matched to a gene: 7. Germline V gives CDR1 SGHRS, CDR2 YFSETQ. Each TCR beta cDNA library carried unique molecular identifiers. TCRdb re-derived calls from the PCR reads in MiXCR, one entry per CDR3 protein. The data contain about 200,000 distinct CDR3 sequences, around 29% of them singletons. The data belong to a study of post-analysis software for immune sequencing data. Study-wide findings and caveats: There were about five TRBV segments more frequent in patients than controls, and TRBV5-6, TRBV5-1 and TRBV20-1 were among them. For normalized Chao1 diversity, multiple sclerosis patients scored significantly lower than controls did.

Material: blood. The chain is built from TRBV5-1 and TRBJ2-7; 8 bases map to TRBD1. The TCR sequence derives from a girl aged 2-17 years with multiple sclerosis. CDR3 bases: TGCGCCAGCAGGAACCAGGGGGCGGCCGAGCAGTACTTC. Translation: CASRNQGAAEQYF.